These 19 T cell receptor beta chains share one sample of origin, sequenced in a study of T-cell memory formation after mild COVID-19. Using its own MiXCR run on the 5' RACE reads, TCRdb lists one record per CDR3 protein. The sample gives some 150,000 distinct CDR3 sequences, about 19% of which show up once; 2% to 2.5% is in the top ten. Material for sequencing was PBMCs or a T cell subset sorted from them (not recorded which). The source is an adult woman who had mild COVID-19 (a few samples of this study predate the infection). Cell type and time point are not known.

The V gene is TRBV7-2, the J gene TRBJ1-2; no reliable D call. The CDR3 is made up of 13 amino acids. Germline CDR1 reads SGHTA; CDR2 reads FQGNSA. The V end was cut by 6 bases, the J end by 4 bases, with 12 bases between. The CDR3 nucleotides are TGTGCCAGCAGTAGGACGATCTCCTATGGCTACACCTTC. Translation: CASSRTISYGYTF.

This clonotype has more than one count but fewer than ten. This chain connects TRBV3-1 to TRBJ2-3; the match to TRBD1 covers 7 bases. The CDR3 is 16 amino acids. The V gene end was trimmed by 4 bases and the J gene end by 5 bases; junction bases not matched to a gene: 12. Germline assignment: CDR1 LGHDT and CDR2 YNNKEL (reference sequence). The DNA for the CDR3 is TGTGCCAGCAGCCCCCGGTTAACAGGGGCGGGAGATACGCAGTATTTT. Its translation: CASSPRLTGAGDTQYF.

The gene calls are TRBV5-1 and TRBJ1-2; possibly TRBD1 for D (5 bases). Per the germline V gene, CDR1 is SGHRS and CDR2 is YFSETQ. The V gene lost 7 bases and the J gene lost 8 bases, with 18 bases spanning the gap. CDR3 length: 13 residues. The CDR3 reads CASRIEGVFGYTF. The CDR3 DNA follows: TGCGCCAGCCGGATCGAAGGGGTCTTCGGCTACACCTTC.

This clonotype was observed a few times. V and J are TRBV2 and TRBJ2-2; 7 bases map to TRBD1. The CDR3 consists of 15 residues. Germline values: CDR1 SNHLY, CDR2 FYNNEI. J gave up 6 bases and V 6 bases, and 10 bases lay outside the gene matches. The CDR3 loop reads CASSPMAGGSGELFF. The CDR3, as DNA: TGTGCCAGCAGCCCCATGGCAGGGGGTTCCGGGGAGCTGTTTTTT.

This clonotype occurred a few times. Sequence at one end of the junction differs from germline and may be a read error. The chain uses TRBV7-7 and TRBJ2-2; maybe TRBD1 (5 bases). The length of the CDR3 is 13 residues. Germline CDR1 and CDR2: SSHAT and FNYEAQ (reference sequence). The CDR3 loop reads CASSPRQGGELFF. The CDR3 DNA reads as TGTGCTAGCAGCCCCCGGCAGGGCGGGGAGCTGTTTTTT.

The J gene is TRBJ1-6, the V gene TRBV6-6; weak D call: TRBD1 (5 bases). The CDR3 totals 13 residues. Germline V lookup: CDR1 MNHNY, CDR2 SVGAGI (reference sequence). V was trimmed by 7 bases and J by 8 bases, leaving 12 bases between them. CDR3 sequence reads: CASTIMGDSPLHF. CDR3 nucleotides: TGTGCCAGCACCATAATGGGGGATTCACCCCTCCACTTT.

This clonotype was counted only a few times. The rearrangement links TRBV7-2 to TRBJ2-1; the D gene could be TRBD1 or TRBD2 (5 bases each). Trimming shortened V by 4 bases and J by 7 bases, and 11 bases separated the two germline ends. CDR1 and CDR2 (germline): SGHTA, FQGNSA. The length of the CDR3 is 13 residues. CDR3 DNA: TGTGCCAGCAGCTATGAATGGGGGAATGAGCAGTTCTTC. Its translation is CASSYEWGNEQFF.

The chain is built from TRBV7-8 and TRBJ2-7; D is unclear. The germline gives CDR1 SGHVS, CDR2 FQNEAQ. This CDR3 region has 15 residues. The V end was cut by 3 bases, the J end by 2 bases, with 14 bases between. Here the CDR3 reads CASSLSSGSPYEQYF. The CDR3 region has the DNA TGTGCCAGCAGCTTGAGCTCGGGTAGCCCCTACGAGCAGTACTTC.

This clonotype was seen only a few times. The J gene is TRBJ2-7, the V gene TRBV7-9; 11 nucleotides match TRBD1. V shed 3 bases and J 0 bases; nucleotides not matched to a gene: 1. This CDR3 contains 15 residues. Germline CDR1 reads SEHNR; CDR2 reads FQNEAQ (reference sequence). The DNA for the CDR3 is TGTGCCAGCAGCTTTGGGACAGGGGGCTCCTACGAGCAGTACTTC. This gives the protein CASSFGTGGSYEQYF.

J is TRBJ1-2 and V is TRBV29-1; the match to TRBD1 covers 8 bases. This CDR3 comprises 13 residues. V shed 4 bases, J shed 6 bases, and the junction held 7 bases outside the gene matches. Germline V CDR1 and CDR2: SQVTM, ANQGSEA. CDR3 region: CSVGTGRFDGYTF. The CDR3, as DNA: TGCAGCGTTGGGACAGGGAGGTTCGATGGCTACACCTTC.

CDR3: CASSWVTDNSPLHF. The CDR3 region has the DNA TGTGCCAGCAGCTGGGTTACTGATAATTCACCCCTCCACTTT. The gene calls are TRBV6-5 and TRBJ1-6; no firm D call. V was shortened by 6 bases and J by 5 bases, with 11 bases between the two germline ends. This CDR3 contains 14 residues. Germline lookup yields CDR1 MNHEY and CDR2 SVGAGI.

This sequence joins TRBV9 and TRBJ2-1; D possibly corresponds to TRBD2 (6 bases). Germline-derived CDR1 and CDR2 are SGDLS and YYNGEE. V lost 0 bases and J 0 bases, leaving 10 bases between the germline ends. This CDR3 region has 16 residues. The CDR3 is CASSVAVGSSYNEQFF. In DNA form, the CDR3 reads TGTGCCAGCAGCGTAGCGGTCGGGAGCTCCTACAATGAGCAGTTCTTC.

This clonotype has a handful of counts. The V and J genes are TRBV5-8 and TRBJ1-5; TRBD1 is a possible D gene (5 bases). V was pared by 0 bases and J by 1 base, with 8 bases between. The CDR3 is made up of 15 amino acids. Germline V lookup: CDR1 SGHTS, CDR2 YDEGEE. CDR3 DNA: TGTGCCAGCAGCTTGGGGCAGGGAAGCAATCAGCCCCAGCATTTT. This gives the protein CASSLGQGSNQPQHF.

This clonotype was observed a handful of times. The chain carries TRBV7-2 and TRBJ2-5; D might be TRBD1 (6 bases). V lost 5 bases and J 7 bases, leaving 8 bases between the germline ends. The CDR3 is 11 residues long. Germline V gives CDR1 SGHTA, CDR2 FQGNSA. DNA of the CDR3: TGTGCCAGCAGCGAGGGGGTGACCCAGTACTTC. Translated, it gives CASSEGVTQYF.

This clonotype showed up just a few times. The chain is built from TRBV29-1 and TRBJ2-3; either TRBD1 or TRBD2 may fit D (5 bases each). The CDR3 runs 13 residues. Looked up from germline, CDR1 is SQVTM and CDR2 is ANQGSEA. Deletions cut 5 bases from V and 7 bases from J, with 16 bases between. The CDR3 DNA reads as TGCAGCGTTTCTTCCCCCGGGGCAAATACGCAGTATTTT. Protein product: CSVSSPGANTQYF.

The V and J genes are TRBV12-3 or TRBV12-4 and TRBJ2-7; 11 bases line up with TRBD2. The V and J ends lost 5 bases and 6 bases, in that order; junction bases with no gene match: 9. This CDR3 is built from 15 residues. The CDR3 sequence: CASSDSGRVTGEQYF. In DNA form, the CDR3 reads TGTGCCAGCAGTGATAGCGGGAGGGTCACCGGCGAGCAGTACTTC.

Many counts were recorded for this clonotype. The chain joins TRBV7-2 to TRBJ2-7; 9 bases align to TRBD1. The germline gives CDR1 SGHTA, CDR2 FQGNSA. After removal of 4 bases from V and 3 bases from J, the junction contained 10 bases not matched to a gene. This CDR3 has 16 amino acids. CDR3 protein: CASSSNTGGRGYEQYF. The CDR3 nucleotides read TGTGCCAGCAGCTCCAACACAGGGGGCAGGGGCTACGAGCAGTACTTC.

The V and J genes are TRBV9 and TRBJ1-5, with no clear D. The CDR3 spans 13 residues. V lost 0 bases to trimming and J lost 7 bases, with 8 bases between them. Germline CDR1 SGDLS, CDR2 YYNGEE. CDR3: CASSVGGYQPQHF. In DNA, the CDR3 is TGTGCCAGCAGCGTAGGGGGTTACCAGCCCCAGCATTTT.

This clonotype was recorded a few times. The CDR3 nucleotides are TGTGCCAGCAGACCGAACTCTGGAAACACCATATATTTT. This sequence encodes CASRPNSGNTIYF. The V and J genes are TRBV27 and TRBJ1-3, with D uncertain. V was trimmed by 6 bases and J by 0 bases, leaving 6 bases between them. The CDR3 covers 13 residues. The germline gives CDR1 MNHEY, CDR2 SMNVEV (reference sequence).